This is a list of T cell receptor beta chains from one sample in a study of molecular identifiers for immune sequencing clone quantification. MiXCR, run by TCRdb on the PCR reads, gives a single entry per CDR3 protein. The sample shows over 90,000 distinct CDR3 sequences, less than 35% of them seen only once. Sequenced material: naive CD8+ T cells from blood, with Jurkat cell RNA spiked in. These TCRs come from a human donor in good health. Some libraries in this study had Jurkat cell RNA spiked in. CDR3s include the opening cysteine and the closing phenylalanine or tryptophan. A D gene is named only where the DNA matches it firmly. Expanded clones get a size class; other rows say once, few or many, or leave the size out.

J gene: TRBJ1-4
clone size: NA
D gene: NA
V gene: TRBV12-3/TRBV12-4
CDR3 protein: CASSFDNYNEKLLF
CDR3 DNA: TGTGCCAGCAGCTTTGACAACTATAATGAAAAACTGTTATTT

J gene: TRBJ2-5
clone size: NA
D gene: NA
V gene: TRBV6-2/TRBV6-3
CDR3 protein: CASSHSSGDRKETQYF
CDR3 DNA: TGTGCCAGCAGTCACTCGTCAGGGGATCGCAAAGAGACCCAGTACTTC

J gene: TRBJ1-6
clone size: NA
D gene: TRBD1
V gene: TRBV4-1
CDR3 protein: CASSQGQGSGSPLHF
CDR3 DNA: TGCGCCAGCAGCCAGGGACAGGGGAGCGGTTCACCCCTCCACTTT

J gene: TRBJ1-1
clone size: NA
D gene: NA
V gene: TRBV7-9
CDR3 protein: CASSRSITEAFF
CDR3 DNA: TGTGCCAGCAGCAGGAGCATTACTGAAGCTTTCTTT

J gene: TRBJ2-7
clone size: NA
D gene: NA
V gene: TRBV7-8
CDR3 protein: CASSIDPMGAYEQYF
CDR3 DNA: TGTGCCAGCAGCATAGATCCTATGGGAGCCTACGAGCAGTACTTC

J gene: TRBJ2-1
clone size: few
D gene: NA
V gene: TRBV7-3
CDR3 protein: CASSLFGSNEQFF
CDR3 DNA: TGTGCCAGCAGCTTATTCGGTTCGAATGAGCAGTTCTTC

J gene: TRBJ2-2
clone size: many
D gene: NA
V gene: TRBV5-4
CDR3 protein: CASSFSIRGTGELFF
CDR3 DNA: TGTGCCAGCAGCTTTAGTATCAGGGGCACCGGGGAGCTGTTTTTT

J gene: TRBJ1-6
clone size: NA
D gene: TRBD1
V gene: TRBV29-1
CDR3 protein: CSVPEQGDSPLHF
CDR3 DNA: TGCAGCGTCCCAGAACAGGGGGATTCACCCCTCCACTTT

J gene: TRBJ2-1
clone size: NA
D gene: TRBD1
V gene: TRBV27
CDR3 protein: CASSWRQGSNEQFF
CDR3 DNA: TGTGCCAGCAGTTGGCGACAGGGGAGTAATGAGCAGTTCTTC

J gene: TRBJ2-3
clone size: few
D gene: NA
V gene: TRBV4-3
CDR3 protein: CASSQYTAGQGLTDTQYF
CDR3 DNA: TGCGCCAGCAGCCAATACACTGCCGGGCAGGGGCTCACAGATACGCAGTATTTT

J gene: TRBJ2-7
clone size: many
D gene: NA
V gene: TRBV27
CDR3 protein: CASSSGSLYEQYF
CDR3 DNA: TGTGCCAGCAGTTCAGGGTCCCTCTACGAGCAGTACTTC

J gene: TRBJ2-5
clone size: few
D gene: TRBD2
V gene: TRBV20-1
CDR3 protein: CSARDRAGTRFPETQYF
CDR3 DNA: TGCAGTGCTAGAGATCGGGCCGGGACTAGATTTCCAGAGACCCAGTACTTC

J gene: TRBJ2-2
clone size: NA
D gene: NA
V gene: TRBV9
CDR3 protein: CACSVAFLANTGELFF
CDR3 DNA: TGTGCCTGCAGCGTTGCGTTTCTGGCGAACACCGGGGAGCTGTTTTTT

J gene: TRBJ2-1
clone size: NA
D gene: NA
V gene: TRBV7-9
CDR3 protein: CASSPALGVSYNEQFF
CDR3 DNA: TGTGCCAGCAGCCCTGCTCTGGGAGTCTCCTACAATGAGCAGTTCTTC

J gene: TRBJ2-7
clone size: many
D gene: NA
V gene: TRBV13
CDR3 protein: CASSLVREQYF
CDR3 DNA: TGTGCCAGCAGCTTAGTTCGGGAGCAGTACTTC

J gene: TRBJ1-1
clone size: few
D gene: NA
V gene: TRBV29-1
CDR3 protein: CSVEKGYTEAFF
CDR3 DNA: TGCAGCGTTGAAAAGGGTTACACTGAAGCTTTCTTT

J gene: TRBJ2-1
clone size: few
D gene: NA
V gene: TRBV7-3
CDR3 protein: CASSLIVGHHEQFF
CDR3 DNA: TGTGCCAGCAGCTTAATTGTAGGGCACCATGAGCAGTTCTTC

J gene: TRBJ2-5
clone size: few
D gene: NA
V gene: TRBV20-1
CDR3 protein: CSADSWGEYQETQYF
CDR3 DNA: TGCAGTGCTGATAGCTGGGGCGAGTACCAAGAGACCCAGTACTTC

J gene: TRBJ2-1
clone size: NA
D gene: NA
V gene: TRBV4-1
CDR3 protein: CASSQIQGYNEQFF
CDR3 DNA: TGCGCCAGCAGCCAAATACAGGGATACAATGAGCAGTTCTTC

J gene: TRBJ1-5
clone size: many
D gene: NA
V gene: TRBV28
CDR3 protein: CASSYDNQPQHF
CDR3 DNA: TGTGCCAGCAGTTACGACAATCAGCCCCAGCATTTT

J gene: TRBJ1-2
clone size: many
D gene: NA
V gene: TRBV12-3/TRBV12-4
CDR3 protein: CASSQTARYGYTF
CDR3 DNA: TGTGCCAGCAGCCAGACTGCCCGCTATGGCTACACCTTC

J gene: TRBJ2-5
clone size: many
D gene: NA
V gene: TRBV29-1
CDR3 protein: CSFRPGNQETQYF
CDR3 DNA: TGCAGCTTCCGCCCGGGTAACCAAGAGACCCAGTACTTC

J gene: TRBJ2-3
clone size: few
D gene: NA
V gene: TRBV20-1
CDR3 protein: CSASTWENDTQYF
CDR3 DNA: TGCAGTGCTAGCACCTGGGAAAACGATACGCAGTATTTT

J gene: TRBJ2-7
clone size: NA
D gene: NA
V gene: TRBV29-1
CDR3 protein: CSVELGAYEQYF
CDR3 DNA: TGCAGCGTTGAACTAGGGGCTTACGAGCAGTACTTC

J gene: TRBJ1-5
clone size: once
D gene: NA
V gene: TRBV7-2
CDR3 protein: CASSLRGEEDQPRHF
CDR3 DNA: TGTGCCAGCAGCTTAAGGGGGGAGGAGGATCAGCCCCGGCATTTT

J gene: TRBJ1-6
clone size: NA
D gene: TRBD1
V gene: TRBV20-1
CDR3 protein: CSAYPDRERGYSPLHF
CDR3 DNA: TGCAGTGCTTACCCGGACAGGGAAAGAGGGTATTCACCCCTCCACTTT

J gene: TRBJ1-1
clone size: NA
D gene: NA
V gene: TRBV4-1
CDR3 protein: CASSQESGGDEAFF
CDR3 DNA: TGCGCCAGCAGCCAAGAATCTGGGGGGGATGAAGCTTTCTTT

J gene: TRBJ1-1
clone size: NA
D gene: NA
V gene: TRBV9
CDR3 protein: CASSVEGNMNTEAFF
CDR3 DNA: TGTGCCAGCAGCGTAGAAGGCAATATGAACACTGAAGCTTTCTTT

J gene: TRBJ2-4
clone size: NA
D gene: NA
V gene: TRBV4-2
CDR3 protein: CASSQVRGVGKLNIQYF
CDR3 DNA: TGTGCCAGCAGCCAAGTCAGAGGTGTGGGCAAGTTAAACATTCAGTACTTC

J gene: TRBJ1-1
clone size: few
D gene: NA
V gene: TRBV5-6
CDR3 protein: CASSLGDNEAFF
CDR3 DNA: TGTGCCAGCAGCTTAGGAGACAATGAAGCTTTCTTT

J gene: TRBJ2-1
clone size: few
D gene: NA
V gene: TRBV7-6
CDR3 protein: CASSSSPGGGNEQFF
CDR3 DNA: TGTGCCAGCAGCTCGTCCCCTGGCGGTGGCAATGAGCAGTTCTTC

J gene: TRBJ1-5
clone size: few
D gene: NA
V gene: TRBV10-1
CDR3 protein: CASLSLLGTGRYQPQHF
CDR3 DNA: TGCGCCAGCCTTTCCCTACTTGGTACAGGGAGGTATCAGCCCCAGCATTTT

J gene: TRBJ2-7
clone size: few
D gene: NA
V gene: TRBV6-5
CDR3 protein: CASSYSRGREQYF
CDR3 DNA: TGTGCCAGCAGTTACTCGCGGGGTAGGGAGCAGTACTTC

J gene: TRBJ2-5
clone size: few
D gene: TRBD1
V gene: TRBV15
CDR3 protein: CATSSNRGLETQYF
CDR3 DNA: TGTGCCACCAGCAGCAACAGGGGGCTGGAGACCCAGTACTTC

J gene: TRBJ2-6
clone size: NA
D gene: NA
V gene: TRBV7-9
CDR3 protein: CASSLDGSGANVPTF
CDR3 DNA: TGTGCCAGCAGCTTAGACGGCTCTGGGGCCAACGTCCCGACTTTC

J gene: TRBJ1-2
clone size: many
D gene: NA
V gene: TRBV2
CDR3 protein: CASSLGPNANYGYTF
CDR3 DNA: TGTGCCAGCAGTTTGGGGCCTAACGCTAACTATGGCTACACCTTC

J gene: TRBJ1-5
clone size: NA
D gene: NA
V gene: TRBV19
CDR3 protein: CASSSRVSNQPQHF
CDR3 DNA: TGTGCCAGTAGTTCCAGGGTTAGCAATCAGCCCCAGCATTTT

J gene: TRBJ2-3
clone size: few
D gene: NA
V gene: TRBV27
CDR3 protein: CASSLQQPVSTDTQYF
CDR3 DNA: TGTGCCAGCAGTTTACAACAGCCCGTAAGCACAGATACGCAGTATTTT

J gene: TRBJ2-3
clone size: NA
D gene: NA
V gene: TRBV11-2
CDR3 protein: CASGFGARSTDTQYF
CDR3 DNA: TGTGCCAGCGGCTTCGGAGCGCGGAGCACAGATACGCAGTATTTT

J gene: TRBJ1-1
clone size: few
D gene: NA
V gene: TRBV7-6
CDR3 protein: CASSPGGLNTEAFF
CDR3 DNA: TGTGCCAGCAGCCCCGGTGGTTTGAACACTGAAGCTTTCTTT

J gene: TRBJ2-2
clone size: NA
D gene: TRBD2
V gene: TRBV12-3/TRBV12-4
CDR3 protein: CASRSAGLVGTGELFF
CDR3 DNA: TGTGCCAGCAGATCCGCGGGACTAGTAGGAACCGGGGAGCTGTTTTTT

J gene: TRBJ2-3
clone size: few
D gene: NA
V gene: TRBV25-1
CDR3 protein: CASSASSGMAGPTDTQYF
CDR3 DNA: TGTGCCAGCAGTGCTTCCTCCGGGATGGCGGGTCCCACAGATACGCAGTATTTT

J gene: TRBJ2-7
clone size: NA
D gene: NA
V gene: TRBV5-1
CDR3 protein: CASSLVGVGAHEQYF
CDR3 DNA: TGCGCCAGCAGCTTGGTTGGGGTCGGGGCCCACGAGCAGTACTTC

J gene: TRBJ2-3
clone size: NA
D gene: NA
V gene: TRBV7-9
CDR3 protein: CASIKRDTQYF
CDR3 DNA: TGTGCCAGCATCAAGAGGGATACGCAGTATTTT

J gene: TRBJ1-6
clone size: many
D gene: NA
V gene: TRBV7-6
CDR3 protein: CASSLSENSPLHF
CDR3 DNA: TGTGCCAGCAGCTTATCCGAAAATTCACCCCTCCACTTT

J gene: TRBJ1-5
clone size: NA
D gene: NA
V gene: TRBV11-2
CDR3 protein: CASSLGGMNHPQHF
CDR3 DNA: TGTGCCAGCAGCTTAGGGGGAATGAATCACCCCCAGCATTTT